The source of this T cell receptor (beta chain) is a study of PD-1 blockade in classical Hodgkin lymphoma. Study information: Every 2 weeks, patients had 3 mg/kg nivolumab intravenously.

This clone was seen a single time. The antigen is not known. Study-wide findings and caveats: Complete responders started with a diversity level that resembled newly diagnosed patients at baseline.

Exposure to brentuximab vedotin varied, and each patient had relapsed following autologous stem cell transplantation. Thawed PBMCs yielded CD4+ T cells through magnetic negative selection. Relapsed/refractory classical Hodgkin lymphoma patients had complete, partial or progressive responses. Sequencing used immunoSEQ multiplex PCR; TCRdb keeps in-frame clones, though not all of them. This sample has more than 9,500 clones; approximately 79% occur once, and the top ten carry 1.5% to 2%. CDR1 and CDR2 from the germline V gene are MGHDK and SYGVNS. The ends were cut back, 7 bases at V and 2 bases at J, with 12 bases in the middle. The length of the CDR3 is 14 residues.

The gene calls are TRBV25-1 and TRBJ2-1; perhaps D is TRBD1 or TRBD2 (5 bases each). This material consisted of CD4+ T cells from blood, taken at baseline. The sequence was collected from a human donor with classical Hodgkin lymphoma. CDR3 sequence: CASTGAGTYNEQFF. In nucleotides, the CDR3 is TGTGCCAGCACCGGGGCAGGGACCTACAATGAGCAGTTCTTC.